Here is one T cell receptor beta chain with its context. This sample stems from a study of blood T cell repertoires in COVID-19. Study-wide context: COVID-19 samples from acute and convalescent phases originated in the United States, Italy and Spain. The analysed material was cDNA or gDNA that came from T cells, B-cell-depleted T cells, or PBMCs.

CDR1 and CDR2 from the germline V gene are DFQATT and SNEGSKA (reference sequence). J was trimmed by 5 bases and V by 3 bases; bases with no gene match: 8. The CDR3 has 14 residues. In the original analysis: Amplifying reference gene primers gave estimates of nucleated cell counts. Produced via immunoSEQ multiplex PCR; TCRdb's table is partial and in-frame only. That table is the source of V, J and clone size, and D and trimming were worked out from the DNA. The table includes 65,000 to 85,000 clones, approximately 86% detected once. Seattle enrolled patients during active infection and tracked them longitudinally.

The clonotype originates from a man older than 75 with COVID-19, enrolled during active disease. This rearrangement joins TRBV20-1 to TRBJ2-7, with 9 bases lining up with TRBD1. Material for sequencing was peripheral blood. DNA of the CDR3: TGCAGTGCTAGTCCCGGGACAGGGATTGACGAGCAGTACTTC. Translation: CSASPGTGIDEQYF.